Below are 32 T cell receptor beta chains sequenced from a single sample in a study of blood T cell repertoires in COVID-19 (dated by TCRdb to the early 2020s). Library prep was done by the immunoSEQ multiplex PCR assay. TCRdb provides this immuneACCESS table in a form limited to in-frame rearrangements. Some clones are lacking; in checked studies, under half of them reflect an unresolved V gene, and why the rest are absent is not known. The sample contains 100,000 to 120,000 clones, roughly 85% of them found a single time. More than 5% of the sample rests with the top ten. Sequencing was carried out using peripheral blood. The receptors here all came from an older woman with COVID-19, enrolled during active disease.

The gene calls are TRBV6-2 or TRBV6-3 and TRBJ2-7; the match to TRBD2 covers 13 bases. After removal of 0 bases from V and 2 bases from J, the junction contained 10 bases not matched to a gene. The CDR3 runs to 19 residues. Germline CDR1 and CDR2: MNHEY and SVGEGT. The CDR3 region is CASSYSSGLAGSNPYEQYF. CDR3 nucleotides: TGTGCCAGCAGTTACTCTTCGGGACTAGCGGGGAGCAATCCCTACGAGCAGTACTTC.

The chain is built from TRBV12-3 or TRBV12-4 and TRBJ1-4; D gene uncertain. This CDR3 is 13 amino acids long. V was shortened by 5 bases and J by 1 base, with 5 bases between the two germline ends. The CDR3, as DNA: TGTGCCAGCAGTCTAATAACTAATGAAAAACTGTTTTTT. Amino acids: CASSLITNEKLFF.

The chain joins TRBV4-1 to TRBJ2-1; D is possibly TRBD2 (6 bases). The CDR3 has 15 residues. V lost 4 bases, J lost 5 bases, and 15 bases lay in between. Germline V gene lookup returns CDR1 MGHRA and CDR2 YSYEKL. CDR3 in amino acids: CASSPAGPGDNEQFF. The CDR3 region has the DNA TGCGCCAGCAGCCCAGCTGGACCGGGGGACAATGAGCAGTTCTTC.

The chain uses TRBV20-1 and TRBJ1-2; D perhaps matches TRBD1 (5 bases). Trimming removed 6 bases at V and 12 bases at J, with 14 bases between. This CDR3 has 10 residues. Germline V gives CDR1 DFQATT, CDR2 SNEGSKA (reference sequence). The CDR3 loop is CSALRQPHTF. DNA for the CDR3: TGCAGTGCCCTCCGACAGCCCCACACCTTC.

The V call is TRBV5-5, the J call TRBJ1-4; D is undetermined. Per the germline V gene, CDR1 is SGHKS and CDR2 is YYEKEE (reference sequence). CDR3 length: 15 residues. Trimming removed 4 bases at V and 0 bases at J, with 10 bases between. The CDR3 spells CASSRSVSTNEKLFF. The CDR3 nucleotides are TGTGCCAGCAGCCGTTCAGTCTCAACTAATGAAAAACTGTTTTTT.

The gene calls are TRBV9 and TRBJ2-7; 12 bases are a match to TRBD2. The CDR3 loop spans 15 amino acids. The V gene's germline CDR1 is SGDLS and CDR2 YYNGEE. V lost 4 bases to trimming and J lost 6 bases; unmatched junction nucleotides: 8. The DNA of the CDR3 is TGTGCCAGCAGCCCTAGACTAGCGGGGGCGGGCGAGCAGTACTTC. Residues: CASSPRLAGAGEQYF.

This CDR3 is CASMRALRAQETQYF. In DNA form, the CDR3 reads TGTGCCAGCATGCGGGCCCTCAGAGCCCAAGAGACCCAGTACTTC. The V call is TRBV7-9, the J call TRBJ2-5, with D tentatively TRBD2 (5 bases). Per the germline V gene, CDR1 is SEHNR and CDR2 is FQNEAQ (reference sequence). With 7 bases removed from V and 1 base from J, the gap between germline ends came to 16 bases. The CDR3 totals 15 residues. The whole variable domain, remainder taken from reference TRBV7-9 and TRBJ2-5, is DTGVSQNPRHKITKRGQNVTFRCDPISEHNRLYWYRQTLGQGPEFLTYFQNEAQLEKSRLLSDRFSAERPKGSFSTLEIQRTEQGDSAMYLCASMRALRAQETQYFGPGTRLLVL.

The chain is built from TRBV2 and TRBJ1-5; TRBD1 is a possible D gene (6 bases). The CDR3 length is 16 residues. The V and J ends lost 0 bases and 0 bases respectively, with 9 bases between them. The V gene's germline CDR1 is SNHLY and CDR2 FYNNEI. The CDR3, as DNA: TGTGCCAGCAGTGAAGCCAGGGGCTATAGCAATCAGCCCCAGCATTTT. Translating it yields CASSEARGYSNQPQHF.

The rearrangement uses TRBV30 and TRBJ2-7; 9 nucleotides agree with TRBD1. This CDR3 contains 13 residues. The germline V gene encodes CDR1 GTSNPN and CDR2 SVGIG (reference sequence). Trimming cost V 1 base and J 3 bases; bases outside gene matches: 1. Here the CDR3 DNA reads TGTGCCTGGAGTGGGACAGGGGTCTACGAGCAGTACTTC. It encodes CAWSGTGVYEQYF.

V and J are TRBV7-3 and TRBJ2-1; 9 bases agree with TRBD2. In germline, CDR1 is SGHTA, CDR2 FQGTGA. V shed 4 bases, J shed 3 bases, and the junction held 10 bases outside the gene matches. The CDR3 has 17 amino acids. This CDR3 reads CASSSGLAGTFYNEQFF. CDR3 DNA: TGTGCCAGCAGCTCCGGGCTAGCGGGGACCTTCTACAATGAGCAGTTCTTC. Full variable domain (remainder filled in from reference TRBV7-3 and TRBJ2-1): GAGVSQTPSNKVTEKGKYVELRCDPISGHTALYWYRQSLGQGPEFLIYFQGTGAADDSGLPNDRFFAVRPEGSVSTLKIQRTERGDSAVYLCASSSGLAGTFYNEQFFGPGTRLTVL.

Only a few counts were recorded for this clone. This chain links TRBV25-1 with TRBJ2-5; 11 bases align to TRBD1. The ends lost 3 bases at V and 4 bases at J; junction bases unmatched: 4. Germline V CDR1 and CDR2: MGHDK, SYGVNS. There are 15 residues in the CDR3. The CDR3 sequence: CASSDGQGARETQYF. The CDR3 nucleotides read TGTGCCAGCAGTGATGGACAGGGGGCACGAGAGACCCAGTACTTC.

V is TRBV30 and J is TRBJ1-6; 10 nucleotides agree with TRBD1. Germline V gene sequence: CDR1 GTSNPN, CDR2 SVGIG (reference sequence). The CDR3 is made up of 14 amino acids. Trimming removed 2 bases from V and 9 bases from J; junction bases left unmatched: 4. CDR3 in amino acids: CAWSQDRGPSPLHF. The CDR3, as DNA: TGTGCCTGGAGTCAAGACAGGGGGCCTTCACCCCTCCACTTT. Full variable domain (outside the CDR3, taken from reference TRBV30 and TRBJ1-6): SQTIHQWPATLVQPVGSPLSLECTVEGTSNPNLYWYRQAAGRGLQLLFYSVGIGQISSEVPQNLSASRPQDRQFILSSKKLLLSDSGFYLCAWSQDRGPSPLHFGNGTRLTVT.

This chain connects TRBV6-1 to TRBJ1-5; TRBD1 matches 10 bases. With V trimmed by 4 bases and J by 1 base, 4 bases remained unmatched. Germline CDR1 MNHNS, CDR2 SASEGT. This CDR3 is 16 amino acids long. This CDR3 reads CASSVTGGESNQPQHF. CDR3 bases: TGTGCCAGCAGTGTGACAGGGGGCGAGAGCAATCAGCCCCAGCATTTT.

The CDR3 spells CATRQGSNEKLFF. In DNA form, the CDR3 reads TGTGCCACCAGACAGGGTTCTAATGAAAAACTGTTTTTT. The chain uses TRBV3-1 (or the pseudogene TRBV3-2) and TRBJ1-4; 7 bases align to TRBD1. Trimming took 10 bases from V and 3 from J; bases not matched to a gene: 5. The CDR3 length is 13 residues. CDR1 is LGHDT, CDR2 YNNKEL, per germline (reference sequence).

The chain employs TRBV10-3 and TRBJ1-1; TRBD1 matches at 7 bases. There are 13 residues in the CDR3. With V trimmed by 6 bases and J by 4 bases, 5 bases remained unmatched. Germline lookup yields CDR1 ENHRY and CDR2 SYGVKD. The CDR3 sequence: CAIRGTETTEAFF. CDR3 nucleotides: TGTGCCATCAGAGGGACAGAAACCACTGAAGCTTTCTTT.

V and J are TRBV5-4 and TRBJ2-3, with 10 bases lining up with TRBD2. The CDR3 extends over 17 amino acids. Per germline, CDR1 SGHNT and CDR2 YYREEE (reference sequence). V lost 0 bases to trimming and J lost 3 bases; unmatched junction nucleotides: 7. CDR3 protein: CASSLVLAGAGTDTQYF. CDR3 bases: TGTGCCAGCAGCTTGGTTCTAGCGGGGGCGGGGACAGATACGCAGTATTTT.

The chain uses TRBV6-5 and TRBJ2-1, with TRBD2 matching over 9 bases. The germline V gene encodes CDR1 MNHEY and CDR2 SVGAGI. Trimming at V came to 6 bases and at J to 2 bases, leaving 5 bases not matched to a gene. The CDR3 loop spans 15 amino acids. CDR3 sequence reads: CASRPRGGPYNEQFF. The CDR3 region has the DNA TGTGCCAGCAGGCCGCGGGGGGGCCCCTACAATGAGCAGTTCTTC.

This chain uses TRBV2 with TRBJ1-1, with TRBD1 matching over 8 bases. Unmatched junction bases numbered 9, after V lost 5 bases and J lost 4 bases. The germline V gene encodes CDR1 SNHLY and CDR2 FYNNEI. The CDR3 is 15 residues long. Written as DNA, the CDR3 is TGTGCCAGCAGTTCGGGACAGGTCGTTACCACTGAAGCTTTCTTT. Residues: CASSSGQVVTTEAFF.

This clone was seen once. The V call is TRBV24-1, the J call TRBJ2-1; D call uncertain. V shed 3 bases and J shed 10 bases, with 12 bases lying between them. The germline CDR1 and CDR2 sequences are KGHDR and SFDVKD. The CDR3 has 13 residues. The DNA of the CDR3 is TGTGCCACCAGTGATCCCTCGACCGGGGAGCAGTTCTTC. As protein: CATSDPSTGEQFF.

The CDR3 loop reads CASSLDPWDTNYGYTF. The CDR3 DNA reads as TGTGCCAGCAGCTTAGATCCATGGGACACTAACTATGGCTACACCTTC. The rearrangement joins TRBV11-3 to TRBJ1-2, with D maybe TRBD1 (6 bases). This CDR3 is built from 16 residues. Trimming removed 0 bases at V and 0 bases at J, with 11 bases between. Germline assignment: CDR1 SGHNT and CDR2 YENEEA.

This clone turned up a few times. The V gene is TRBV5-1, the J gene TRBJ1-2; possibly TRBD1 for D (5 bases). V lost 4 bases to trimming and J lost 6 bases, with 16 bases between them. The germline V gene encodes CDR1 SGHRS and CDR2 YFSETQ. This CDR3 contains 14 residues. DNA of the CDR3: TGCGCCAGCAGCACTCGCAGGGAAGCCGATGGCTACACCTTC. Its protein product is CASSTRREADGYTF.

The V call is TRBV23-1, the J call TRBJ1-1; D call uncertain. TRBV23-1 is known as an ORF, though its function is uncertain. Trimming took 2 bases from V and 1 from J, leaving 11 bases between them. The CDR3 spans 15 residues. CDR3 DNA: TGCGCCAGCAGTCAAAGCGGGCCCCGGAACACTGAAGCTTTCTTT. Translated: CASSQSGPRNTEAFF.

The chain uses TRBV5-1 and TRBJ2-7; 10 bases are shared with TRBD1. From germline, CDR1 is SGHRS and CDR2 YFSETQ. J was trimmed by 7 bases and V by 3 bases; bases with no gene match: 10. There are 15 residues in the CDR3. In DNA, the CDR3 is TGCGCCAGCAGCTATACTGGGACAGGGGCGGAGGAGCAGTACTTC. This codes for CASSYTGTGAEEQYF. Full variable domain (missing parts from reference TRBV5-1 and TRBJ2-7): KAGVTQTPRYLIKTRGQQVTLSCSPISGHRSVSWYQQTPGQGLQFLFEYFSETQRNKGNFPGRFSGRQFSNSRSEMNVSTLELGDSALYLCASSYTGTGAEEQYFGPGTRLTVT.

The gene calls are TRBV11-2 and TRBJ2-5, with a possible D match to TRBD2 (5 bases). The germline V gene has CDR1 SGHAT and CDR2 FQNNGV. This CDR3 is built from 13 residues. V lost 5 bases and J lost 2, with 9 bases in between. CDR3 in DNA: TGTGCCAGCAGCCTCGGGATACAAGAGACCCAGTACTTC. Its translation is CASSLGIQETQYF.

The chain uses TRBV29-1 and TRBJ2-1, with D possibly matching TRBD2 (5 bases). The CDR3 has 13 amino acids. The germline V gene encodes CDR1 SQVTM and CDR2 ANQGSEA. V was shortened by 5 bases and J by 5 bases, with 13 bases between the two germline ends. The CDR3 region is CSVLAFVHNEQFF. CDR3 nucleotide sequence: TGCAGCGTTCTAGCTTTCGTCCACAATGAGCAGTTCTTC.

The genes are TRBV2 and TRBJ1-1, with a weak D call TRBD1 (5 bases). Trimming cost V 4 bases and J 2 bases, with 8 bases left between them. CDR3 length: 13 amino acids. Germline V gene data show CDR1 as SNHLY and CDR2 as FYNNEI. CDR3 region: CASSGQPNTEAFF. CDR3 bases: TGTGCCAGCAGTGGACAGCCAAACACTGAAGCTTTCTTT.

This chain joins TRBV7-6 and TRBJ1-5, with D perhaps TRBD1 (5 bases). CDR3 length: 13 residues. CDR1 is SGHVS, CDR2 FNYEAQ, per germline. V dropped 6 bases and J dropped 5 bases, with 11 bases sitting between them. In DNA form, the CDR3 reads TGTGCCAGCAGTCTCACAGGCTATCAGCCCCAGCATTTT. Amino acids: CASSLTGYQPQHF.

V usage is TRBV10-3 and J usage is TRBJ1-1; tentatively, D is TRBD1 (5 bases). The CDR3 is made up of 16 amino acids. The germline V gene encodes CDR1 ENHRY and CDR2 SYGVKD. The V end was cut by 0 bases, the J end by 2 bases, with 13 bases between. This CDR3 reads CAISESPRGGNTEAFF. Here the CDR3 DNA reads TGTGCCATCAGTGAGTCGCCAAGGGGTGGCAACACTGAAGCTTTCTTT.

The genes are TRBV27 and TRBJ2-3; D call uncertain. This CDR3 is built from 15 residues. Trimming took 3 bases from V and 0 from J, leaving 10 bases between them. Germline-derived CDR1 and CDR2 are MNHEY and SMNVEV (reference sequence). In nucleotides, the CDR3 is TGTGCCAGCAGTTTCAATGGCGGTAGCACAGATACGCAGTATTTT. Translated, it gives CASSFNGGSTDTQYF.

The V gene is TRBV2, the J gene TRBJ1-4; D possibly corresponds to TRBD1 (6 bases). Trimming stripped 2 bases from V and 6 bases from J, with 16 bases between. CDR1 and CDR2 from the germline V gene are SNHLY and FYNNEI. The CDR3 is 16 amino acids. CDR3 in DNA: TGTGCCAGCAGTGAATGGGGGCCAGGGAGTTATGAAAAACTGTTTTTT. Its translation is CASSEWGPGSYEKLFF.

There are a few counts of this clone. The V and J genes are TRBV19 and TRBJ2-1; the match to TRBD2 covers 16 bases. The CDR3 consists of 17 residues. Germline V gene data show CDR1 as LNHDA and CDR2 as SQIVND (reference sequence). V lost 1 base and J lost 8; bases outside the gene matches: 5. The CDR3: CASSIVSGLAGGDEQFF. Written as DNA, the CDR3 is TGTGCCAGTAGTATAGTGTCGGGACTAGCGGGAGGGGATGAGCAGTTCTTC.

CDR3 in amino acids: CASSVSGRRQGGGNTIYF. DNA for the CDR3: TGTGCCAGCAGTGTATCGGGCCGCCGACAGGGAGGTGGAAACACCATATATTTT. The rearrangement links TRBV6-1 to TRBJ1-3; 7 positions match TRBD1. Germline-derived CDR1 and CDR2 are MNHNS and SASEGT. V shed 4 bases, J shed 3 bases, and the junction held 15 bases outside the gene matches. CDR3 length equals 18 residues.